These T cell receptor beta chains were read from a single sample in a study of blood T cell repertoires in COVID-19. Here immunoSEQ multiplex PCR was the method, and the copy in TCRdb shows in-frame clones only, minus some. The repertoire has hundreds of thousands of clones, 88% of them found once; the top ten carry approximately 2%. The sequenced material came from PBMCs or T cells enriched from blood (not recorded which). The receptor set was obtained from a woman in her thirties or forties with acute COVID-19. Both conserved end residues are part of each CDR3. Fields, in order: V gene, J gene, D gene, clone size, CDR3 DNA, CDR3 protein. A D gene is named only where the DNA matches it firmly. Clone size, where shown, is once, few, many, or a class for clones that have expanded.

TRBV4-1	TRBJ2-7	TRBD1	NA	TGCGCCAGCAGCCATGACAGGGGGATTGGACGGGAGCAGTACTTC	CASSHDRGIGREQYF
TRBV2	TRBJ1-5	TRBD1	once	TGTGCCAGCAGAGCCATAAACAGGGGTAATCAGCCCCAGCATTTT	CASRAINRGNQPQHF
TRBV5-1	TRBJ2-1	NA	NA	TGCGCCAGCAGCGACACCAATGAGCAGTTCTTC	CASSDTNEQFF
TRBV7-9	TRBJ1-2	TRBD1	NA	TGTGCCAGCAGCTTAGTCGCCGGGACAGATAACTATGGCTACACCTTC	CASSLVAGTDNYGYTF
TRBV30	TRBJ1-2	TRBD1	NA	TGTGCCTGGAGTGCCCCCGGGACAGGGATCTATGGCTACACCTTC	CAWSAPGTGIYGYTF
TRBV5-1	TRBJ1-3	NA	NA	TGCGCCAGCAGCTTGGAGTACCAGGGCTCTGGAAACACCATATATTTT	CASSLEYQGSGNTIYF
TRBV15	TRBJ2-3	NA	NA	TGTGCCACCAGCAGAGCCTCTAGGGGGGATACGCAGTATTTT	CATSRASRGDTQYF
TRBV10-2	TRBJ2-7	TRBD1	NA	TGCGCCAGCAGTGAGTCAGGGGTGGGGACAGGCTCCTACGAGCAGTACTTC	CASSESGVGTGSYEQYF
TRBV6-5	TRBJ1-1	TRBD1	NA	TGTGCCAGCAGATTCCGGACAGGGGGCTCTGAAGCTTTCTTT	CASRFRTGGSEAFF
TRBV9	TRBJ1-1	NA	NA	TGTGCCAGCAGCGTAGACCAGCGGGACCACACTGAAGCTTTCTTT	CASSVDQRDHTEAFF
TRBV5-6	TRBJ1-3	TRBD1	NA	TGTGCCAGCAGCTGGGGACAGGGAACAGGAAACACCATATATTTT	CASSWGQGTGNTIYF
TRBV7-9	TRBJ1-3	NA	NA	TGTGCCAGCAGTCTCGAGGACAGAATATATTTT	CASSLEDRIYF
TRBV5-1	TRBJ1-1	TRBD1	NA	TGCGCCAGCAGCTTGGTAGGGGGCGATGAAGCTTTCTTT	CASSLVGGDEAFF
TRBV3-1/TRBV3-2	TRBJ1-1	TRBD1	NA	TGTGCCAGCAGCCCGACAGGGGGCTACACTGAAGCTTTCTTT	CASSPTGGYTEAFF
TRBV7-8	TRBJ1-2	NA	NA	TGTGCCAGCAGCCTTAGCCCCCAGGGGAACTATGGCTACACCTTC	CASSLSPQGNYGYTF
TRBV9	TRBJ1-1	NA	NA	TGTGCCAGCAGCCCCCCCCGTGGACAAAACACTGAAGCTTTCTTT	CASSPPRGQNTEAFF
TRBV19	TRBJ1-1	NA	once	TGTGCCAGTAGTCTCGCCTGGGGAGCGCGGACTGAAGCTTTCTTT	CASSLAWGARTEAFF
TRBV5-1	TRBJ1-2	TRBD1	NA	TGCGCCAGCAGCCGACAGGGGGCCAACTATGGCTACACCTTC	CASSRQGANYGYTF
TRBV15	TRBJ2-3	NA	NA	TGTGCCACCAGCAGAGATCCCCGCGGTGATACGCAGTATTTT	CATSRDPRGDTQYF
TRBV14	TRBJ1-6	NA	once	TGTGCCAGCAGCCCAGGTACAGGGAGCTCCTATAATTCACCCCTCCACTTT	CASSPGTGSSYNSPLHF
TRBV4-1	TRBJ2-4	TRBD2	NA	TGCGCCAGCGCAGTAGGCGGGGGGTTTAGTAACATTCAGTACTTC	CASAVGGGFSNIQYF
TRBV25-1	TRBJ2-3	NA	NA	TGTGCCAGCATCCCGGGGTACACAGATACGCAGTATTTT	CASIPGYTDTQYF
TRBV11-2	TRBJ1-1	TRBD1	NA	TGTGCCAGCAGCGGATTGACAGGGTCGAACACTGAAGCTTTCTTT	CASSGLTGSNTEAFF
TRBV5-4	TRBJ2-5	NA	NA	TGTGCCAGCAGCTTGAGGGGTTTGGCTGAAGAGACCCAGTACTTC	CASSLRGLAEETQYF
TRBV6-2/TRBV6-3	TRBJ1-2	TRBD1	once	TGTGCCAGCAGTTACCGAACCAGGACAGGGGATGGCTACACCTTC	CASSYRTRTGDGYTF
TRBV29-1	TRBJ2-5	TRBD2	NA	TGCAGCGTTTGGACTAGCGGGAGAGAGACCCAGTACTTC	CSVWTSGRETQYF